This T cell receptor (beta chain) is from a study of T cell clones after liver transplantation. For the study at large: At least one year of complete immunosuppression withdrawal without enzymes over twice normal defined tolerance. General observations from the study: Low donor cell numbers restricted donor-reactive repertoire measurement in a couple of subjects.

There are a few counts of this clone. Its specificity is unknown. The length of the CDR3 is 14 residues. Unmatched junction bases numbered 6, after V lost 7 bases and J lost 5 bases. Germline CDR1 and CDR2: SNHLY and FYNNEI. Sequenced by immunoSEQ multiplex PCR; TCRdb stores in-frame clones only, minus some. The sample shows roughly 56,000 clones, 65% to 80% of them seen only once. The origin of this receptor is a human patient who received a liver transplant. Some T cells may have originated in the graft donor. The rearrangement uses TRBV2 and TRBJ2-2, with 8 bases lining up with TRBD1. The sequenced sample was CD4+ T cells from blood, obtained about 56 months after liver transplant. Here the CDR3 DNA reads TGTGCCAGCACGGGGACAGGCACGACCGGGGAGCTGTTTTTT. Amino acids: CASTGTGTTGELFF.